This T cell receptor (beta chain) was identified during a study of blood T cell repertoires in COVID-19. Clones were sequenced by immunoSEQ multiplex PCR, and TCRdb holds only the in-frame ones, with some missing. The table records about 190,000 clones, 88% of them present only once. CDR3 size: 15 residues. Trimming took 4 bases from V and 5 from J; bases not matched to a gene: 7. Germline CDR1 LGHDT, CDR2 YNNKEL (reference sequence). The receptor's source is a man aged 30 to 39 with acute or convalescent COVID-19. The chain employs TRBV3-1 (or the pseudogene TRBV3-2) and TRBJ2-1, with TRBD2 identical over 8 bases. The specimen was peripheral blood. CDR3 in DNA: TGTGCCAGCAGCCCAGAACTAGCGGCACACAATGAGCAGTTCTTC. Its translation: CASSPELAAHNEQFF.